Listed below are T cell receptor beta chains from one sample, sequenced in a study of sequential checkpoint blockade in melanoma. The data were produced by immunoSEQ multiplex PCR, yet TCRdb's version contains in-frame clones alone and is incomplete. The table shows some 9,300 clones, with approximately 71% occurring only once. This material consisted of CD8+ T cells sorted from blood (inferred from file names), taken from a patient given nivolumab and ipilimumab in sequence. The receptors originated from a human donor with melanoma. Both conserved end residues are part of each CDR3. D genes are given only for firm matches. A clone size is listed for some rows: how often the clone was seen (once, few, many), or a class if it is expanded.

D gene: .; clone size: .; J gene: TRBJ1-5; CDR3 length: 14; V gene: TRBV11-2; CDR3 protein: CASSLSSGNQPQHF; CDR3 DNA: TGTGCCAGCAGCTTAAGTTCCGGGAATCAGCCCCAGCATTTT
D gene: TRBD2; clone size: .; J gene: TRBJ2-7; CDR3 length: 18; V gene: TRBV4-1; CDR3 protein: CASSQDQLAGGGAYEQYF; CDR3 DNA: TGCGCCAGCAGCCAAGATCAACTAGCGGGAGGTGGGGCCTACGAGCAGTACTTC
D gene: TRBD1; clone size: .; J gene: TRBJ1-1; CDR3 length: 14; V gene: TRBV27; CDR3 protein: CASSHRGGNTEAFF; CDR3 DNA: TGTGCCAGCAGCCACAGGGGGGGGAACACTGAAGCTTTCTTT
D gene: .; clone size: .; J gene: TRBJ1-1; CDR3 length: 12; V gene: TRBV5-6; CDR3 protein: CASSLGSLDAFF; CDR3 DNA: TGTGCCAGCAGCCTCGGGAGCCTTGACGCTTTCTTT
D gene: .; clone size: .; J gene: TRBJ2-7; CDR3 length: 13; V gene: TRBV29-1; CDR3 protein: CSVGGSTSYEQYF; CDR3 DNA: TGCAGCGTTGGGGGCTCGACTTCCTACGAGCAGTACTTC
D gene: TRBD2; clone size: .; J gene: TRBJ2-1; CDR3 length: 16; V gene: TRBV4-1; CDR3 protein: CASSHWTSGSQVEQFF; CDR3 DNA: TGCGCCAGCAGCCACTGGACTAGCGGGAGCCAGGTTGAGCAGTTCTTC
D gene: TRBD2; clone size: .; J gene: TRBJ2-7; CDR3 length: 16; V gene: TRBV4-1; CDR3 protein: CASSQVGTSGSYEQYF; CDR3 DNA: TGCGCCAGCAGCCAGGTCGGGACTAGCGGCTCCTACGAGCAGTACTTC
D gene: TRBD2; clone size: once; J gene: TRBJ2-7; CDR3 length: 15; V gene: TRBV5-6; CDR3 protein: CASSSMTGGYDEQYF; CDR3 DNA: TGTGCCAGCAGCTCCATGACGGGAGGATACGACGAGCAGTACTTC
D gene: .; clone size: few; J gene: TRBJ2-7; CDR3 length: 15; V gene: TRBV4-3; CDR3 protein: CASSQDRHSSYEQYF; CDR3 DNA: TGCGCCAGCAGCCAAGATAGGCACAGCTCCTACGAGCAGTACTTC
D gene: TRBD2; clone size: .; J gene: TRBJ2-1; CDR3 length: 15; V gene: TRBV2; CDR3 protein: CASRDPGLVVDEQFF; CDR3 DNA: TGTGCCAGCAGGGATCCGGGACTAGTCGTCGATGAGCAGTTCTTC
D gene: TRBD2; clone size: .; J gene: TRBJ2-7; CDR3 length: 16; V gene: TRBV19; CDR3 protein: CASSITGASGIYEQYF; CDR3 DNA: TGTGCCAGTAGTATCACAGGGGCTAGCGGGATCTACGAGCAGTACTTC
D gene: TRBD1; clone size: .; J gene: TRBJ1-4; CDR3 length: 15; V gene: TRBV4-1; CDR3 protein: CASSQDRGSNEKLFF; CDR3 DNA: TGCGCCAGCAGCCAAGACAGGGGGAGTAATGAAAAACTGTTTTTT
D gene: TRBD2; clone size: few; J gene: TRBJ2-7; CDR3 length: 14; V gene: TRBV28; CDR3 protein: CASSLAGGSYEQYF; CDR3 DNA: TGTGCCAGCAGTTTAGCGGGAGGGTCCTACGAGCAGTACTTC
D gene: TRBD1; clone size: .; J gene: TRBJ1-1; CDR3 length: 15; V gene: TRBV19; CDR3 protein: CASSTPGQGDTEAFF; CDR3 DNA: TGTGCCAGTAGTACTCCTGGACAGGGGGACACTGAAGCTTTCTTT
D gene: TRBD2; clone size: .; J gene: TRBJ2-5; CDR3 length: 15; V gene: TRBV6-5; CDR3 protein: CASSVTGLAEETQYF; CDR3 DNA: TGTGCCAGCAGCGTAACGGGACTAGCGGAAGAGACCCAGTACTTC
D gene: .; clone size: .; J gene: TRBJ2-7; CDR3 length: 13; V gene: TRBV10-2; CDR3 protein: CASSESETYEQYF; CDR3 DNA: TGCGCCAGCAGTGAGTCCGAGACATACGAGCAGTACTTC
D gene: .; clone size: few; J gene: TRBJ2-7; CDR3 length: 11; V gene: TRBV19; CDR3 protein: CATQFGDEQYF; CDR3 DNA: TGTGCCACCCAATTCGGGGACGAGCAGTACTTC
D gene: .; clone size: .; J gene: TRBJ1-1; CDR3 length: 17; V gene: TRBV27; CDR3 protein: CASSLLSVGGLRTEAFF; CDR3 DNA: TGTGCCAGCAGTTTACTGTCGGTCGGGGGATTGCGAACTGAAGCTTTCTTT
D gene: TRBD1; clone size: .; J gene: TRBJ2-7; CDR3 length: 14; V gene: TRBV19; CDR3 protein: CASSIGTGSYEQYF; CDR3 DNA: TGTGCCAGTAGTATAGGGACAGGGTCCTACGAGCAGTACTTC
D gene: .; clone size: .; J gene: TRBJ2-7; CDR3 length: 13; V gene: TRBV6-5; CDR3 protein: CASRPRDSYEQYF; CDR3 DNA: TGTGCCAGCAGGCCTAGAGACAGCTACGAGCAGTACTTC
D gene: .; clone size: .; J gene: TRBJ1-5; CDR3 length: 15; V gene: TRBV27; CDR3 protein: CASSSLLYLDQPQHF; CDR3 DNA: TGTGCCAGCAGTTCTTTATTGTACTTGGATCAGCCCCAGCATTTT
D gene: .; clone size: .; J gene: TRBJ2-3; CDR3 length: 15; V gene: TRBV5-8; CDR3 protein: CASSLGPGSSDTQYF; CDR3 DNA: TGTGCCAGCAGCTTGGGACCGGGGTCGTCTGATACGCAGTATTTT
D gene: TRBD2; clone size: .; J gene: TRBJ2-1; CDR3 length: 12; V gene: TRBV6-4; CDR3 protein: CASRGLRGEQFF; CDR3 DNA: TGTGCCAGCAGGGGACTACGAGGTGAGCAGTTCTTC